One sample yielded the 29 T cell receptor beta chains listed below, sequenced in a study of Ad26.COV2.S vaccination and SARS-CoV-2 variants. Documented treatment: around 19 received Ad26.COV2.S at low or high dose, single or two shots; about 5 received placebo; per-sample allocation not given. On day 63 after the first injection, vaccine and placebo recipients gave samples. Measured with immunoSEQ multiplex PCR; TCRdb has only the in-frame clones, and not every one. The sample lists about half a million clones, roughly 87% occurring once. This specimen consisted of peripheral blood, obtained in a trial of Ad26.COV2.S vaccine versus placebo. These receptors all stem from a person between 18 and 59 years old who received the Ad26.COV2.S COVID-19 vaccine or a placebo.

In nucleotides, the CDR3 is TGTGCCAGTAGTATAGAAACGGTGAAAAAAGCTTTCTTT. This encodes CASSIETVKKAFF. The J gene is TRBJ1-1, the V gene TRBV19; unclear D gene. Germline V lookup: CDR1 LNHDA, CDR2 SQIVND (reference sequence). The CDR3 totals 13 residues. V was cut by 0 bases and J by 9 bases, with 11 bases left in between.

This chain uses TRBV5-1 with TRBJ2-7, with 8 nucleotides matching TRBD2. Germline V gene data show CDR1 as SGHRS and CDR2 as YFSETQ. V gave up 1 base and J gave up 5 bases; unmatched junction bases: 11. The CDR3 runs to 16 residues. Written as DNA, the CDR3 is TGCGCCAGCAGCTTGTTTGCCCGGGAGGGCCCCCACGAGCAGTACTTC. It encodes CASSLFAREGPHEQYF.

The chain links TRBV6-6 to TRBJ1-1; D not certain. V was clipped by 4 bases and J by 1 base, with 13 bases between them. The CDR3 is 15 residues long. Germline assignment: CDR1 MNHNY and CDR2 SVGAGI (reference sequence). CDR3 DNA: TGTGCCAGCAGTTCCCACGGACGGGGGAACACTGAAGCTTTCTTT. Translating gives CASSSHGRGNTEAFF.

The CDR3 loop is CASSFVLAGTRDTQYF. CDR3 DNA sequence: TGTGCCAGCAGTTTTGTACTAGCGGGTACCCGCGATACGCAGTATTTT. The chain recombines TRBV6-2 or TRBV6-3 with TRBJ2-3; TRBD2 agrees at 9 bases. J lost 6 bases, V lost 4 bases, and 11 bases had no gene match. Germline lookup yields CDR1 MNHEY and CDR2 SVGEGT. The CDR3 runs to 16 residues.

The V and J genes are TRBV19 and TRBJ2-7; D might be TRBD2 (5 bases). This CDR3 is built from 14 residues. CDR1 is LNHDA and CDR2 is SQIVND in the germline V gene (reference sequence). V shed 6 bases and J shed 6 bases, with 18 bases lying between them. Written as DNA, the CDR3 is TGTGCCAGTAGAACAGTGGGCGGGTCAGCCGAGCAGTACTTC. This translates into CASRTVGGSAEQYF.

The chain combines TRBV5-1 with TRBJ2-7, with D maybe TRBD2 (5 bases). The CDR3 runs to 15 residues. Trimming removed 3 bases from V and 6 bases from J, with 19 bases in between. Per the germline V gene, CDR1 is SGHRS and CDR2 is YFSETQ. CDR3 region: CASSSGFVGAVEQYF. The CDR3 DNA reads as TGCGCCAGCAGCTCAGGATTTGTGGGAGCGGTCGAGCAGTACTTC.

This clone was observed a single time. The rearrangement uses TRBV6-2 or TRBV6-3 and TRBJ1-5, with unresolved D. Trimming removed 3 bases at V and 8 bases at J, with 14 bases between. Germline-derived CDR1 and CDR2 are MNHEY and SVGEGT. The CDR3 runs to 14 residues. The DNA for the CDR3 is TGTGCCAGCAGTTATTCCAGTCCGTATGAGCCCCAGCATTTT. Protein: CASSYSSPYEPQHF.

The chain uses TRBV10-3 and TRBJ2-7; D may be TRBD1 (5 bases). V lost 6 bases and J 1 base, leaving 13 bases between the germline ends. CDR1 is ENHRY, CDR2 SYGVKD, per germline. The CDR3 length is 14 residues. The CDR3 DNA reads as TGTGCCATCAGCCGGACATTGCAATCCTACGAGCAGTACTTC. As protein: CAISRTLQSYEQYF.

The chain employs TRBV6-5 and TRBJ2-1; D perhaps matches TRBD2 (6 bases). Germline values: CDR1 MNHEY, CDR2 SVGAGI. The CDR3 sequence is 14 residues long. Trimming took 3 bases from V and 6 from J, leaving 12 bases between them. CDR3 bases: TGTGCCAGCAGTTATGCACTAGCATTCAATGAGCAGTTCTTC. This encodes CASSYALAFNEQFF.

This chain uses TRBV6-1 with TRBJ1-5; D not resolved. Germline V gene lookup returns CDR1 MNHNS and CDR2 SASEGT. Trimming took 3 bases from V and 0 from J, leaving 18 bases between them. This CDR3 is built from 18 residues. The CDR3 DNA reads as TGTGCCAGCAGTGATTCAGCGGAGCTGCTATATAGCAATCAGCCCCAGCATTTT. Its translation is CASSDSAELLYSNQPQHF.

The chain uses TRBV7-2 and TRBJ1-6; D gene uncertain. The CDR3 is 15 residues long. The germline V gene has CDR1 SGHTA and CDR2 FQGNSA. V lost 5 bases, J lost 5 bases, and 13 bases lay in between. For the CDR3, the DNA is TGTGCCAGCAGCCCCCCCGGCGGCAATAATTCACCCCTCCACTTT. Translating it yields CASSPPGGNNSPLHF.

The V and J genes are TRBV4-1 and TRBJ2-1; the match to TRBD2 covers 8 bases. The CDR3 extends over 14 amino acids. V lost 3 bases, J lost 12 bases, and 10 bases stayed unmatched. The V gene's germline CDR1 is MGHRA and CDR2 YSYEKL. CDR3 in DNA: TGCGCCAGCAGCCAGGGACTAGACCTGCATGGGCAGTTCTTC. Residues: CASSQGLDLHGQFF.

The chain joins TRBV18 to TRBJ1-4; TRBD1 might be the D (5 bases). V was pared by 2 bases and J by 8 bases, with 12 bases between. From germline, CDR1 is KGHSH and CDR2 LQKENI. CDR3 size: 14 residues. The chain's CDR3 is CASSPGAGNEKLFF. As DNA, the CDR3 is TGTGCCAGCTCACCAGGGGCAGGGAACGAAAAACTGTTTTTT.

The gene calls are TRBV4-2 and TRBJ2-5; no firm D call. This CDR3 has 13 amino acids. Trimming shortened V by 4 bases and J by 2 bases, and 8 bases separated the two germline ends. The germline V gene encodes CDR1 LGHNA and CDR2 YNFKEQ. The CDR3 region is CASSRDIQETQYF. CDR3 nucleotide sequence: TGTGCCAGCAGCCGTGACATTCAAGAGACCCAGTACTTC.

This clone was picked up one time. The chain is built from TRBV4-1 and TRBJ1-1; D ambiguous. Trimming pared 6 bases from V and 4 bases from J, leaving 15 bases between. The germline gives CDR1 MGHRA, CDR2 YSYEKL. This CDR3 has 14 amino acids. The DNA of the CDR3 is TGCGCCAGCAGAGCCATCCTCCGAGGCACTGAAGCTTTCTTT. Protein product: CASRAILRGTEAFF.

The chain combines TRBV15 with TRBJ2-7, with TRBD2 identical over 10 bases. The CDR3 loop spans 16 amino acids. V was pared by 0 bases and J by 0 bases, with 2 bases of the junction left unmatched. CDR1 LNHNV and CDR2 YYDKDF come from the germline V gene (reference sequence). The CDR3 region is CATSRDIAGGSYEQYF. Here the CDR3 DNA reads TGTGCCACCAGCAGAGATATAGCGGGAGGCTCCTACGAGCAGTACTTC.

The chain combines TRBV29-1 with TRBJ2-1, with D possibly being TRBD2 (5 bases). In germline, CDR1 is SQVTM, CDR2 ANQGSEA. The length of the CDR3 is 14 residues. V was shortened by 3 bases and J by 0 bases, with 9 bases between the two germline ends. The CDR3 DNA reads TGCAGCGTTGACTACACTAGCTCCTACAATGAGCAGTTCTTC. Encoded protein: CSVDYTSSYNEQFF.

V gene TRBV7-9 combines with J gene TRBJ2-3; D is possibly TRBD1 or TRBD2 (5 bases each). There are 15 residues in the CDR3. V was clipped by 5 bases and J by 2 bases, with 14 bases between them. Germline CDR1 is SEHNR and CDR2 is FQNEAQ (reference sequence). The CDR3 region is CASSEIRGFTDTQYF. Here the CDR3 DNA reads TGTGCCAGCAGCGAGATACGGGGCTTCACAGATACGCAGTATTTT.

The J gene is TRBJ2-3, the V gene TRBV6-2 or TRBV6-3, with D uncertain. Trimming took off 2 bases at V and 0 bases at J, with 9 bases between the two ends. This CDR3 spans 15 amino acids. CDR1 and CDR2 from the germline V gene are MNHEY and SVGEGT. The CDR3 loop is CASSYPGRSTDTQYF. The DNA for the CDR3 is TGTGCCAGCAGTTACCCCGGCAGGAGCACAGATACGCAGTATTTT.

The rearrangement joins TRBV28 to TRBJ1-5; D is perhaps TRBD1 (6 bases). The CDR3 loop spans 12 amino acids. V was shortened by 5 bases and J by 5 bases, with 7 bases between the two germline ends. CDR1 MDHEN and CDR2 SYDVKM come from the germline V gene. This CDR3 reads CASSQGHQPQHF. Here the CDR3 DNA reads TGTGCCAGCAGTCAGGGGCATCAGCCCCAGCATTTT.

The chain joins TRBV19 to TRBJ2-2; 7 positions agree with TRBD2. Trimming removed 8 bases from V and 6 bases from J; junction bases left unmatched: 15. CDR3 size: 16 residues. Germline lookup yields CDR1 LNHDA and CDR2 SQIVND (reference sequence). The CDR3 loop is CASLNLAGAEAGELFF. The DNA of the CDR3 is TGTGCCAGTCTGAATCTGGCGGGAGCGGAAGCCGGGGAGCTGTTTTTT.

The rearrangement uses TRBV5-1 and TRBJ1-1; D is perhaps TRBD1 (6 bases). The CDR3 loop spans 14 amino acids. Germline lookup yields CDR1 SGHRS and CDR2 YFSETQ. Deletions cut 0 bases from V and 7 bases from J, with 13 bases between. DNA for the CDR3: TGCGCCAGCAGCTTGGAGGGGGAGGGACGTGAAGCTTTCTTT. Its translation: CASSLEGEGREAFF.

The chain has TRBV5-1 and TRBJ2-5; D ambiguous. The V end lost 3 bases, the J end lost 1 base, and 10 bases lay between the germline ends. This CDR3 spans 14 amino acids. Germline loops: CDR1 SGHRS, CDR2 YFSETQ. This CDR3 is CASSSDDIQETQYF. The CDR3 nucleotides read TGCGCCAGCAGCTCGGACGACATCCAAGAGACCCAGTACTTC.

J is TRBJ2-3 and V is TRBV7-3; 8 bases are shared with TRBD2. The CDR3 consists of 17 residues. CDR1 and CDR2 from the germline V gene are SGHTA and FQGTGA. The V gene end was trimmed by 0 bases and the J gene end by 5 bases; junction bases not matched to a gene: 10. CDR3 amino acids: CASSLTSGAGVLDTQYF. The CDR3 nucleotides are TGTGCCAGCAGCTTAACGTCTGGAGCGGGGGTGTTAGATACGCAGTATTTT.

This chain links TRBV21-1 with TRBJ2-2; TRBD2, the table's D call, was not compared with the DNA. TRBV21-1 is marked as a pseudogene. The CDR3 extends over 17 amino acids. CDR3 bases: TGTGCCAGCAGCGAGACACTTAGCGGGAACCACACCGGGGAGCTGTTTTTT. The encoded protein is CASSETLSGNHTGELFF.

J is TRBJ1-6 and V is TRBV9; unclear D gene. Germline CDR1 reads SGDLS; CDR2 reads YYNGEE. Trimming stripped 3 bases from V and 7 bases from J, with 17 bases between. The CDR3 is 16 residues long. The CDR3 sequence is CASSATTGRGNSPLHF. The CDR3 DNA is TGTGCCAGCAGCGCCACCACCGGGCGGGGAAATTCACCCCTCCACTTT.

The chain is built from TRBV5-8 and TRBJ2-2; 7 bases line up with TRBD1. The length of the CDR3 is 16 residues. The V gene's germline CDR1 is SGHTS and CDR2 YDEGEE. The J segment lost 0 bases and the V segment lost 3 bases, leaving 5 bases of the junction unmatched. The CDR3 DNA sequence: TGTGCCAGCAGCTCGGGACAGAAATCGAACACCGGGGAGCTGTTTTTT. Its protein product is CASSSGQKSNTGELFF.

This sequence joins TRBV4-2 and TRBJ1-3; weak D call: TRBD1 (5 bases). This CDR3 has 16 amino acids. V was cut by 4 bases and J by 0 bases, with 13 bases left in between. In germline, CDR1 is LGHNA, CDR2 YNFKEQ. CDR3: CASSRTIQASGNTIYF. The CDR3 nucleotides are TGTGCCAGCAGCCGCACGATACAGGCCTCTGGAAACACCATATATTTT.

The V gene is TRBV18, the J gene TRBJ1-4, with 10 bases matching TRBD1. After removal of 1 base from V and 7 bases from J, the junction contained 3 bases not matched to a gene. The CDR3 extends over 15 amino acids. Germline values: CDR1 KGHSH, CDR2 LQKENI. The CDR3 protein is CASSPRQGATEKLFF. The CDR3, as DNA: TGTGCCAGCTCACCACGACAGGGGGCAACTGAAAAACTGTTTTTT.